One sample yielded the 21 T cell receptor beta chains listed below, sequenced in a study of cytomegalovirus exposure and HLA in healthy donors. Profiled with immunoSEQ multiplex PCR; TCRdb holds only in-frame clones, not every one. The sample yields 180,000 or so clones, 84% seen once. Material: PBMCs. The source is a woman in her twenties or thirties in good health and CMV-seropositive.

V usage is TRBV7-9 and J usage is TRBJ2-5, with a tentative D call TRBD1 (6 bases). Trimming cost V 2 bases and J 0 bases, with 13 bases left between them. The CDR3 runs 16 residues. The germline V gene has CDR1 SEHNR and CDR2 FQNEAQ (reference sequence). The CDR3: CASSLLRGPYQETQYF. CDR3 nucleotide sequence: TGTGCCAGCAGCTTACTCAGGGGACCCTACCAAGAGACCCAGTACTTC.

This rearrangement joins TRBV29-1 to TRBJ2-3; a possible D gene is TRBD2 (6 bases). Trimming took 5 bases from V and 4 from J, leaving 13 bases between them. This CDR3 comprises 13 residues. From germline, CDR1 is SQVTM and CDR2 ANQGSEA. CDR3 nucleotides: TGCAGCGTTCTCGGGGGATCCGCAGATACGCAGTATTTT. This translates into CSVLGGSADTQYF.

Here the CDR3 DNA reads TGCGCCAGCAGCCCCGCTAGCGGGAGTGCAGATACGCAGTATTTT. This sequence encodes CASSPASGSADTQYF. V is TRBV5-1 and J is TRBJ2-3, with 10 bases matching TRBD2. With V trimmed by 4 bases and J by 4 bases, 6 bases remained unmatched. This CDR3 has 15 amino acids. Germline-derived CDR1 and CDR2 are SGHRS and YFSETQ.

The J gene is TRBJ2-7, the V gene TRBV5-4; perhaps TRBD1 as D (6 bases). With 4 bases removed from V and 3 bases from J, the gap between germline ends came to 23 bases. Germline CDR1 SGHNT, CDR2 YYREEE (reference sequence). This CDR3 is built from 17 residues. This CDR3 is CASSKTVGTPNHYEQYF. The CDR3 nucleotides read TGTGCCAGCAGCAAGACCGTGGGGACACCAAACCACTACGAGCAGTACTTC.

This chain links TRBV27 with TRBJ1-5; 8 bases match TRBD1. There are 17 residues in the CDR3. V was clipped by 3 bases and J by 4 bases; unmatched bases: 11. From germline, CDR1 is MNHEY and CDR2 SMNVEV (reference sequence). The DNA for the CDR3 is TGTGCCAGCAGTTTCCTAATCCCGACAGGGGTAAATCAGCCCCAGCATTTT. Amino acids: CASSFLIPTGVNQPQHF.

The gene calls are TRBV27 and TRBJ1-2, with TRBD1 as a possible D gene (6 bases). The germline V gene encodes CDR1 MNHEY and CDR2 SMNVEV (reference sequence). The CDR3 covers 15 residues. V lost 6 bases to trimming and J lost 8 bases, with 22 bases between them. This chain's CDR3 is CASRPVNSVTGGYTF. The DNA for the CDR3 is TGTGCCAGCAGGCCCGTAAACTCCGTCACAGGGGGCTACACCTTC.

The rearrangement uses TRBV28 and TRBJ1-3; TRBD1 might be the D (5 bases). The CDR3 loop spans 17 amino acids. Trimming shortened V by 7 bases and J by 0 bases, and 19 bases separated the two germline ends. Germline V lookup: CDR1 MDHEN, CDR2 SYDVKM. CDR3 sequence: CASNTGRIRISGNTIYF. The CDR3 nucleotides read TGTGCCAGCAATACAGGACGGATAAGGATCTCTGGAAACACCATATATTTT.

The gene calls are TRBV11-3 and TRBJ2-7, with D uncertain. The germline CDR1 and CDR2 sequences are SGHNT and YENEEA. The CDR3 has 14 residues. Trimming removed 1 base at V and 5 bases at J, with 12 bases between. Here the CDR3 reads CASSLGSSPDEQYF. The CDR3 bases are TGTGCCAGCAGCTTAGGCAGTTCCCCTGACGAGCAGTACTTC.

This rearrangement joins TRBV27 to TRBJ1-1, with a weak D call TRBD1 (6 bases). The CDR3 runs to 15 residues. V was trimmed by 3 bases and J by 7 bases, leaving 18 bases between them. CDR1 and CDR2 from the germline V gene are MNHEY and SMNVEV (reference sequence). Here the CDR3 reads CASSFTWTAGVEAFF. In DNA, the CDR3 is TGTGCCAGCAGTTTTACATGGACAGCGGGGGTTGAAGCTTTCTTT.

This rearrangement joins TRBV25-1 to TRBJ2-5, with 7 bases lining up with TRBD1. The germline CDR1 and CDR2 sequences are MGHDK and SYGVNS. V gave up 0 bases and J gave up 0 bases; unmatched junction bases: 7. The CDR3 is 17 residues long. CDR3 amino acids: CASSEYQTGSYQETQYF. The CDR3 DNA reads as TGTGCCAGCAGTGAATACCAGACAGGGTCCTACCAAGAGACCCAGTACTTC.

The chain recombines TRBV7-2 with TRBJ1-5, with D possibly being TRBD1 (5 bases). This CDR3 is 13 amino acids long. Trimming pared 1 base from V and 6 bases from J, leaving 7 bases between. Germline CDR1 and CDR2: SGHTA and FQGNSA. The CDR3 DNA reads TGTGCCAGCAGCTTAGGGGGCCTTCAGCCCCAGCATTTT. It is translated as CASSLGGLQPQHF.

The chain is built from TRBV7-2 and TRBJ2-7; perhaps TRBD1 as D (6 bases). Germline loops: CDR1 SGHTA, CDR2 FQGNSA. Trimming left V 5 bases short and J 7 bases short, with 15 bases between. The CDR3 is 13 amino acids. The CDR3 region is CASSLVQGEEQYF. Written as DNA, the CDR3 is TGTGCCAGCAGCCTAGTACAGGGTGAGGAGCAGTACTTC.

The chain joins TRBV23-1 to TRBJ2-7, with 13 bases aligning to TRBD2. TRBV23-1 is annotated as an ORF whose role is uncertain. The CDR3 spans 16 residues. Unmatched junction bases numbered 13, after V lost 7 bases and J lost 7 bases. DNA of the CDR3: TGCGCCAGCATCGCTCCGGGACTAGCGGGATCTTATGAGCAGTACTTC. Its translation is CASIAPGLAGSYEQYF.

This sequence joins TRBV7-6 and TRBJ1-3; D possibly corresponds to TRBD1 (5 bases). CDR3 length: 16 residues. V lost 1 base and J 2 bases, leaving 12 bases between the germline ends. CDR1 is SGHVS and CDR2 is FNYEAQ in the germline V gene. As DNA, the CDR3 is TGTGCCAGCAGCTTAGGGACATTGGGCGCTGGAAACACCATATATTTT. It encodes CASSLGTLGAGNTIYF.

This chain links TRBV29-1 with TRBJ1-2, with 10 bases fitting TRBD1. From germline, CDR1 is SQVTM and CDR2 ANQGSEA. The CDR3 has 13 residues. V gave up 7 bases and J gave up 7 bases; unmatched junction bases: 9. The CDR3 loop is CSALGGQGLGYTF. CDR3 coding DNA: TGCAGCGCTCTAGGGGGACAGGGGCTTGGCTACACCTTC.

V and J are TRBV7-8 and TRBJ2-2; TRBD1 matches 8 bases. J lost 0 bases, V lost 4 bases, and 4 bases had no gene match. There are 16 residues in the CDR3. Germline V gene lookup returns CDR1 SGHVS and CDR2 FQNEAQ. CDR3 bases: TGTGCCAGCAGCTCGGCGGGACAGGCGAACACCGGGGAGCTGTTTTTT. This codes for CASSSAGQANTGELFF.

This clone was found a few times. This sequence joins TRBV6-5 and TRBJ1-5; TRBD1 is a possible D gene (6 bases). This CDR3 is 15 amino acids long. V lost 5 bases to trimming and J lost 0 bases, with 11 bases between them. Germline CDR1 is MNHEY and CDR2 is SVGAGI. CDR3 sequence: CASSPDRSSNQPQHF. CDR3 DNA sequence: TGTGCCAGCAGTCCCGACAGGAGTAGCAATCAGCCCCAGCATTTT.

The V and J genes are TRBV5-6 and TRBJ2-1; tentatively, D is TRBD2 (7 bases). In germline, CDR1 is SGHDT, CDR2 YYEEEE. V was clipped by 4 bases and J by 9 bases, with 20 bases between them. The CDR3 is 15 residues long. CDR3 protein: CASSPRGARGGEQFF. The DNA for the CDR3 is TGTGCCAGCAGCCCTCGGGGGGCGCGAGGAGGTGAGCAGTTCTTC. Together with reference TRBV5-6 and TRBJ2-1, the CDR3 gives the full variable domain: DAGVTQSPTHLIKTRGQQVTLRCSPKSGHDTVSWYQQALGQGPQFIFQYYEEEERQRGNFPDRFSGHQFPNYSSELNVNALLLGDSALYLCASSPRGARGGEQFFGPGTRLTVL.

V gene TRBV28 combines with J gene TRBJ2-7, with 9 bases that match TRBD2. This CDR3 comprises 15 residues. Trimming at V came to 4 bases and at J to 2 bases, leaving 6 bases not matched to a gene. Germline CDR1 reads MDHEN; CDR2 reads SYDVKM. The CDR3 sequence: CASSSAGTSTYEQYF. The CDR3 nucleotides are TGTGCCAGCAGTTCCGCCGGGACTAGCACCTACGAGCAGTACTTC.

This clone has just one count. J is TRBJ1-5 and V is TRBV7-2; TRBD1 matches at 7 bases. The CDR3 is 15 residues long. J was trimmed by 4 bases and V by 5 bases; bases with no gene match: 8. CDR1 is SGHTA and CDR2 is FQGNSA in the germline V gene. The CDR3 spells CASSLTGQENQPQHF. The CDR3 DNA follows: TGTGCCAGCAGCCTAACTGGACAGGAGAATCAGCCCCAGCATTTT.

This clone was counted between two and nine times. The same CDR3 is also encoded by other DNA sequences in this sample. The CDR3 protein is CASSLGTANTEAFF. The CDR3 DNA sequence: TGTGCCAGCAGCTTAGGGACAGCGAACACTGAAGCTTTCTTT. V gene TRBV7-9 combines with J gene TRBJ1-1; a possible D gene is TRBD1 (6 bases). This CDR3 region has 14 residues. CDR1 is SEHNR, CDR2 FQNEAQ, per germline (reference sequence). V lost 1 base to trimming and J lost 1 base, with 7 bases between them.